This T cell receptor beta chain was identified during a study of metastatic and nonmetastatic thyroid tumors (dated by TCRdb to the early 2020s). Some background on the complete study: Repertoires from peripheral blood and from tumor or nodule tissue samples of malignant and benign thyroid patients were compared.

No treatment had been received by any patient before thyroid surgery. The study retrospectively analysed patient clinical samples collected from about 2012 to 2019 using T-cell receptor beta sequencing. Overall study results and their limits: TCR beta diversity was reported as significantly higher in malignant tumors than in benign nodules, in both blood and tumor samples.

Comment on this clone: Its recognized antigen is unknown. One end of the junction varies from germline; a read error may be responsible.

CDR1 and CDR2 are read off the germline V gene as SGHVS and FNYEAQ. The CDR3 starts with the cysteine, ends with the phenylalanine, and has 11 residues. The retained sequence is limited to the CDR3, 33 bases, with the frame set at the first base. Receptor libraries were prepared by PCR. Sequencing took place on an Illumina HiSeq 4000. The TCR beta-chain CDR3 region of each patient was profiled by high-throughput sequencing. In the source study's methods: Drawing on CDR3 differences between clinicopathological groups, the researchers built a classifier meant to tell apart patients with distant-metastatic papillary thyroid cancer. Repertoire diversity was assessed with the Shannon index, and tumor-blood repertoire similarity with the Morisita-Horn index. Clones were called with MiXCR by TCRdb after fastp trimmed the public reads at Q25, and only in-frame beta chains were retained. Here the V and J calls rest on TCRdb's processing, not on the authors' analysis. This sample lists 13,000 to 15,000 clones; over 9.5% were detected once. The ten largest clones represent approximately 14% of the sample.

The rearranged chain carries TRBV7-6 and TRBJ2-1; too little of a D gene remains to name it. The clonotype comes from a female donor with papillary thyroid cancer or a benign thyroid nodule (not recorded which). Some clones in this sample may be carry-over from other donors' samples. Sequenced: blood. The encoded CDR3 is CASSSNTVQSF. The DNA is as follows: TGTGCCAGCAGCTCGAATACAGTACAGTCCTTC.